The 32 T cell receptor beta chains presented below share a single source sample, sequenced in a study of beta chain features in type 1 diabetes. Sequenced material consisted of expressed TCRB transcripts (all of the isolated RNA was reverse transcribed). Some clones are missing from TCRdb's copy, which holds only in-frame ones; the method was immunoSEQ multiplex PCR. The repertoire includes approximately 340,000 clones, about 16% of them detected once, and 0.019% sits in the top ten. The sample was naive CD4+ T cells from blood. These receptors originate from a woman between 18 and 29 years old in good health.

This clone appeared a few times. The chain employs TRBV29-1 and TRBJ1-1; D may be TRBD1 (6 bases). Trimming stripped 4 bases from V and 2 bases from J, with 11 bases between. The CDR3 has 13 residues. Germline-derived CDR1 and CDR2 are SQVTM and ANQGSEA. Here the CDR3 DNA reads TGCAGCGTTGGGTTACAGGGCAACACTGAAGCTTTCTTT. It specifies CSVGLQGNTEAFF.

This clone appeared a few times. This rearrangement joins TRBV15 to TRBJ2-7; TRBD1 might be the D (6 bases). The germline gives CDR1 LNHNV, CDR2 YYDKDF (reference sequence). This CDR3 region has 16 residues. V dropped 3 bases and J dropped 4 bases, with 19 bases sitting between them. CDR3 DNA sequence: TGTGCCACCAGCAGGGCAACCGGGACACTCCTATACGAGCAGTACTTC. It codes for CATSRATGTLLYEQYF.

This clone has more than one count but fewer than ten. In the same sample, other DNA sequences code for this CDR3. This sequence joins TRBV29-1 and TRBJ2-3; no clear D. This CDR3 comprises 13 residues. V lost 3 bases and J 0 bases, leaving 7 bases between the germline ends. Germline assignment: CDR1 SQVTM and CDR2 ANQGSEA. The CDR3 loop reads CSVEAGSTDTQYF. The CDR3 bases are TGCAGCGTTGAGGCAGGAAGCACAGATACGCAGTATTTT.

The chain combines TRBV30 with TRBJ1-1, with D possibly TRBD1 on 5 matching bases. Germline V gene data show CDR1 as GTSNPN and CDR2 as SVGIG (reference sequence). The length of the CDR3 is 14 residues. Trimming stripped 0 bases from V and 1 base from J, with 9 bases between. Here the CDR3 reads CAWSVLTANTEAFF. The CDR3 bases are TGTGCCTGGAGTGTACTGACAGCGAACACTGAAGCTTTCTTT.

The sample holds a few counts of this clone. The rearrangement joins TRBV15 to TRBJ1-1; 8 bases map to TRBD1. The ends lost 3 bases at V and 4 bases at J; junction bases unmatched: 7. CDR3 length: 15 residues. Germline V gene data show CDR1 as LNHNV and CDR2 as YYDKDF (reference sequence). The CDR3 coding sequence is TGTGCCACCAGCAGGGCAGGGGGCCGTATCACTGAAGCTTTCTTT. It yields the protein CATSRAGGRITEAFF.

The chain combines TRBV7-8 with TRBJ1-3, with D hard to call. The ends were cut back, 7 bases at V and 1 base at J, with 14 bases in the middle. The CDR3 contains 15 residues. Germline V lookup: CDR1 SGHVS, CDR2 FQNEAQ. DNA for the CDR3: TGTGCCAGCACCCGTGCAGGAATATCTGGAAACACCATATATTTT. Translation: CASTRAGISGNTIYF.

This clone was found a few times. The chain couples TRBV6-6 to TRBJ2-7; D might be TRBD2 (5 bases). This CDR3 is 13 amino acids long. Germline V gene data show CDR1 as MNHNY and CDR2 as SVGAGI (reference sequence). V lost 6 bases and J 2 bases, leaving 11 bases between the germline ends. The CDR3 sequence is CASRGSDAYEQYF. CDR3 nucleotides: TGTGCCAGCAGGGGTAGCGATGCCTACGAGCAGTACTTC.

The chain combines TRBV7-9 with TRBJ2-1, with TRBD2 identical over 9 bases. This CDR3 spans 14 amino acids. In germline, CDR1 is SEHNR, CDR2 FQNEAQ (reference sequence). J was trimmed by 0 bases and V by 9 bases; bases with no gene match: 3. The CDR3, as DNA: TGTGCCAGAGAGCGGGAGGACTCCTACAATGAGCAGTTCTTC. Its translation is CAREREDSYNEQFF.

The V and J genes are TRBV11-2 and TRBJ1-2, with D tentatively TRBD1 (6 bases). Germline V gene sequence: CDR1 SGHAT, CDR2 FQNNGV. CDR3 size: 14 residues. V shed 5 bases and J shed 4 bases, with 14 bases lying between them. The DNA for the CDR3 is TGTGCCAGCAGCACCCCCACAGGGTCCTATGGCTACACCTTC. Translation gives CASSTPTGSYGYTF.

This clone was seen a handful of times. The rearrangement links TRBV15 to TRBJ2-2; 7 nucleotides line up with TRBD1. CDR1 LNHNV and CDR2 YYDKDF come from the germline V gene (reference sequence). The CDR3 covers 14 residues. After removal of 3 bases from V and 9 bases from J, the junction contained 7 bases not matched to a gene. CDR3 in amino acids: CATSRTGNIRELFF. The DNA for the CDR3 is TGTGCCACCAGCAGGACAGGGAATATCCGGGAGCTGTTTTTT.

The rearrangement links TRBV7-9 to TRBJ2-1; TRBD2 aligns across 8 bases. This CDR3 spans 14 amino acids. The junction had 9 bases not matched to a gene; V was cut back by 5 bases and J by 9 bases. Germline CDR1 and CDR2: SEHNR and FQNEAQ (reference sequence). CDR3 protein: CASSPSGRGVEQFF. CDR3 coding DNA: TGTGCCAGCAGCCCCAGCGGGAGAGGGGTTGAGCAGTTCTTC.

This clone was seen only a few times. The chain joins TRBV28 to TRBJ1-2, with D perhaps TRBD1 (6 bases). Trimming stripped 5 bases from V and 4 bases from J, with 14 bases between. The CDR3 consists of 14 residues. CDR1 is MDHEN, CDR2 SYDVKM, per germline. This chain's CDR3 is CASSRGGRSYGYTF. The CDR3 nucleotides are TGTGCCAGCAGTCGGGGGGGGCGCAGCTATGGCTACACCTTC.

This chain uses TRBV7-9 with TRBJ2-7, with TRBD2 matching over 10 bases. Germline V CDR1 and CDR2: SEHNR, FQNEAQ (reference sequence). V lost 5 bases, J lost 1 base, and 8 bases stayed unmatched. CDR3 size: 16 residues. The CDR3 DNA reads as TGTGCCAGCAGCCTAGGACTAGCGGAGAAATCCTACGAGCAGTACTTC. It yields the protein CASSLGLAEKSYEQYF.

The chain joins TRBV30 to TRBJ2-5; D is possibly TRBD2 (6 bases). The CDR3 has 15 amino acids. V lost 2 bases and J lost 2, with 15 bases in between. The germline CDR1 and CDR2 sequences are GTSNPN and SVGIG (reference sequence). The CDR3 is CAWSLQAGRQETQYF. CDR3 nucleotides: TGTGCCTGGAGTCTGCAGGCGGGAAGGCAAGAGACCCAGTACTTC. The variable domain in full, with the rest retrieved from reference TRBV30 and TRBJ2-5, is SQTIHQWPATLVQPVGSPLSLECTVEGTSNPNLYWYRQAAGRGLQLLFYSVGIGQISSEVPQNLSASRPQDRQFILSSKKLLLSDSGFYLCAWSLQAGRQETQYFGPGTRLLVL.

This clone was seen only a few times. The CDR3 reads CASSFGGKIYEQYF. CDR3 bases: TGTGCCAGCAGTTTTGGGGGGAAGATATACGAGCAGTACTTC. This sequence joins TRBV25-1 and TRBJ2-7; tentatively, D is TRBD2 (6 bases). This CDR3 spans 14 amino acids. Trimming left V 5 bases short and J 4 bases short, with 15 bases between. Germline values: CDR1 MGHDK, CDR2 SYGVNS.

J is TRBJ2-5 and V is TRBV6-5; tentative D call: TRBD2 (5 bases). CDR3 length equals 13 residues. V lost 5 bases and J lost 3, with 10 bases in between. The germline V gene has CDR1 MNHEY and CDR2 SVGAGI. CDR3 region: CASSPHGEETQYF. As DNA, the CDR3 is TGTGCCAGCAGTCCTCACGGGGAAGAGACCCAGTACTTC.

V and J are TRBV5-4 and TRBJ1-1, with 9 bases fitting TRBD1. CDR3 length: 14 residues. The V segment lost 5 bases and the J segment 1 base; nucleotides outside the gene matches: 3. Per germline, CDR1 SGHNT and CDR2 YYREEE (reference sequence). The CDR3 DNA sequence: TGTGCCAGCAGGCGACAGGGGGGGAACACTGAAGCTTTCTTT. Amino acid sequence: CASRRQGGNTEAFF.

This clone was picked up a small number of times. V usage is TRBV28 and J usage is TRBJ2-7; TRBD2 agrees at 7 bases. The CDR3 sequence is 15 residues long. Unmatched junction bases numbered 10, after V lost 6 bases and J lost 2 bases. The germline V gene has CDR1 MDHEN and CDR2 SYDVKM. The CDR3 protein is CASRLDVRGAYEQYF. CDR3 in DNA: TGTGCCAGCAGGCTCGATGTACGGGGGGCCTACGAGCAGTACTTC.

This chain connects TRBV5-1 to TRBJ2-5; TRBD1 matches 7 bases. Germline V CDR1 and CDR2: SGHRS, YFSETQ. Germline trimming cut 4 bases from V and 1 base from J; bases unmatched to any gene: 7. The CDR3 has 15 amino acids. The CDR3 DNA reads as TGCGCCAGCAGCCTTCAGGGACAGCTCCAAGAGACCCAGTACTTC. Translation gives CASSLQGQLQETQYF.

The CDR3 is CASSPFGMASGRSYNEQFF. The CDR3 DNA is TGTGCCAGCAGCCCGTTTGGGATGGCTAGCGGGAGGTCCTACAATGAGCAGTTCTTC. The rearrangement links TRBV14 to TRBJ2-1, with 11 bases fitting TRBD2. Trimming cost V 4 bases and J 1 base; bases outside gene matches: 12. In germline, CDR1 is SGHDN, CDR2 FVKESK. The CDR3 sequence is 19 residues long. Drawing the rest from reference TRBV14 and TRBJ2-1, the complete variable domain is EAGVTQFPSHSVIEKGQTVTLRCDPISGHDNLYWYRRVMGKEIKFLLHFVKESKQDESGMPNNRFLAERTGGTYSTLKVQPAELEDSGVYFCASSPFGMASGRSYNEQFFGPGTRLTVL.

The rearrangement links TRBV5-4 to TRBJ2-1; 15 bases map to TRBD2. This CDR3 contains 16 residues. The ends lost 4 bases at V and 6 bases at J; junction bases unmatched: 5. Germline CDR1 SGHNT, CDR2 YYREEE (reference sequence). CDR3 nucleotide sequence: TGTGCCAGCAGCCTCCGGACTAGCGGGAGGGCCAATGAGCAGTTCTTC. Amino acids: CASSLRTSGRANEQFF. The whole variable domain, remainder taken from reference TRBV5-4 and TRBJ2-1, is ETGVTQSPTHLIKTRGQQVTLRCSSQSGHNTVSWYQQALGQGPQFIFQYYREEENGRGNFPPRFSGLQFPNYSSELNVNALELDDSALYLCASSLRTSGRANEQFFGPGTRLTVL.

The chain uses TRBV14 and TRBJ1-1; possibly TRBD1 for D (5 bases). Trimming pared 1 base from V and 4 bases from J, leaving 7 bases between. The CDR3 has 13 residues. The germline V gene encodes CDR1 SGHDN and CDR2 FVKESK. The CDR3 loop is CASSQGRVTEAFF. In nucleotides, the CDR3 is TGTGCCAGCAGCCAAGGCAGGGTCACTGAAGCTTTCTTT.

The rearrangement uses TRBV19 and TRBJ1-1; D call uncertain. CDR1 and CDR2 from the germline V gene are LNHDA and SQIVND (reference sequence). The V end was cut by 7 bases, the J end by 2 bases, with 26 bases between. The CDR3 is 18 amino acids. The CDR3 is CASMVHGLAGHKNTEAFF. CDR3 bases: TGTGCCAGTATGGTGCATGGGTTGGCGGGTCACAAAAACACTGAAGCTTTCTTT.

This chain uses TRBV18 with TRBJ2-1; 10 bases line up with TRBD2. This CDR3 has 15 residues. CDR1 KGHSH and CDR2 LQKENI come from the germline V gene. With V trimmed by 2 bases and J by 6 bases, 4 bases remained unmatched. For the CDR3, the DNA is TGTGCCAGCTCACCAAAGCGGGAGGGGATCAATGAGCAGTTCTTC. Its translation is CASSPKREGINEQFF.

This clone showed up just a few times. The chain uses TRBV28 and TRBJ2-1; D perhaps matches TRBD1 (6 bases). V was shortened by 7 bases and J by 12 bases, with 16 bases between the two germline ends. Per the germline V gene, CDR1 is MDHEN and CDR2 is SYDVKM. The CDR3 has 12 amino acids. The CDR3 bases are TGTGCCAGCACCCCAACAGGGTACCGGCAGTTCTTC. Amino acid sequence: CASTPTGYRQFF.

The chain recombines TRBV5-1 with TRBJ2-1, with 8 bases identical to TRBD2. The CDR3 loop spans 16 amino acids. V trimming: 3 bases; J trimming: 6 bases; junction bases outside the gene matches: 11. Germline V CDR1 and CDR2: SGHRS, YFSETQ. CDR3 sequence reads: CASSWSPGSGANEQFF. The CDR3 DNA follows: TGCGCCAGCAGCTGGAGTCCGGGTAGCGGGGCCAATGAGCAGTTCTTC. Full variable domain (remainder filled in from reference TRBV5-1 and TRBJ2-1): KAGVTQTPRYLIKTRGQQVTLSCSPISGHRSVSWYQQTPGQGLQFLFEYFSETQRNKGNFPGRFSGRQFSNSRSEMNVSTLELGDSALYLCASSWSPGSGANEQFFGPGTRLTVL.

As DNA, the CDR3 is TGTGCCAGCAGCTCTGGACAGAATACTTATAGCAATCAGCCCCAGCATTTT. Residues: CASSSGQNTYSNQPQHF. The chain joins TRBV11-2 to TRBJ1-5; TRBD1 is a possible D gene (6 bases). The CDR3 is 17 amino acids. CDR1 SGHAT and CDR2 FQNNGV come from the germline V gene. V dropped 4 bases and J dropped 0 bases, with 16 bases sitting between them.

The V and J genes are TRBV29-1 and TRBJ2-1, with a tentative D call TRBD2 (6 bases). The CDR3 has 15 amino acids. The ends were cut back, 6 bases at V and 0 bases at J, with 15 bases in the middle. CDR1 and CDR2 from the germline V gene are SQVTM and ANQGSEA. Here the CDR3 reads CSVAPGLRSYNEQFF. The DNA of the CDR3 is TGCAGCGTGGCACCGGGACTGCGCTCCTACAATGAGCAGTTCTTC.

This clone was seen a few times. The gene calls are TRBV7-2 and TRBJ1-1; D is undetermined. This CDR3 comprises 13 residues. The germline V and J ends were trimmed by 5 bases and 2 bases, with 9 bases remaining between them. Germline V gene lookup returns CDR1 SGHTA and CDR2 FQGNSA. In DNA, the CDR3 is TGTGCCAGCAGCCCCATGAGCAACACTGAAGCTTTCTTT. It yields the protein CASSPMSNTEAFF.

CDR3 coding DNA: TGTGCCTGGAGTCGGGGGGCGGGCCAGCCCCAGCATTTT. This sequence encodes CAWSRGAGQPQHF. V is TRBV30 and J is TRBJ1-5; D possibly corresponds to TRBD1 (6 bases). The ends were cut back, 2 bases at V and 7 bases at J, with 12 bases in the middle. The CDR3 contains 13 residues. CDR1 GTSNPN and CDR2 SVGIG come from the germline V gene (reference sequence).

This clone was found a few times. The V call is TRBV11-1, the J call TRBJ2-5, with D tentatively TRBD1 (6 bases). Deletions cut 3 bases from V and 1 base from J, with 15 bases between. CDR1 and CDR2 from the germline V gene are SGHAT and FQDESV (reference sequence). The CDR3 covers 16 residues. DNA of the CDR3: TGTGCCAGCAGCTTCCAACCACAGGGTTTCCAAGAGACCCAGTACTTC. Amino acid sequence: CASSFQPQGFQETQYF.

The CDR3 DNA sequence: TGTGCCAGCAGCTCACAGGGGAACACTGAAGCTTTCTTT. Its translation is CASSSQGNTEAFF. The chain carries TRBV7-9 and TRBJ1-1, with D possibly TRBD1 on 6 matching bases. The CDR3 runs 13 residues. Germline CDR1 is SEHNR and CDR2 is FQNEAQ (reference sequence). V dropped 4 bases and J dropped 1 base, with 7 bases sitting between them. The full variable domain, completed using reference TRBV7-9 and TRBJ1-1, is DTGVSQNPRHKITKRGQNVTFRCDPISEHNRLYWYRQTLGQGPEFLTYFQNEAQLEKSRLLSDRFSAERPKGSFSTLEIQRTEQGDSAMYLCASSSQGNTEAFFGQGTRLTVV.